This T cell receptor (beta chain) was retrieved from a study of T cell repertoires in cytomegalovirus infection. About the study: Matching HLA type and CMV infection were both indicated by public TCR beta signatures.

One entry per CDR3 protein results from TCRdb running MiXCR on the reads. This table holds hundreds of thousands of distinct CDR3 sequences, approximately 30% found once. This clonotype was seen ten or more times. Its antigen remains unknown. The study, taken as a whole, reports: Summed public TCR beta family frequency identified CMV carriers bearing the relevant HLA.

The receptor was isolated from a human donor in good health (CMV status not recorded). Some clones in this sample may be carry-over from other donors' samples. Sample: cultured CD8+ T cells from PBMCs, taken from culture after CMV antigen stimulation.

DNA for the CDR3: TGTGCCAGCAGTGGGACAGGGGGAGAAAAACTGTTTTTT. It translates to CASSGTGGEKLFF. The chain uses TRBV7-3 and TRBJ1-4; 11 bases are shared with TRBD1. CDR3 length: 13 amino acids. Germline V CDR1 and CDR2: SGHTA, FQGTGA. V lost 6 bases to trimming and J lost 8 bases; unmatched junction nucleotides: 2.